Following are 8 T cell receptor beta chains from one sample sequenced in a study of regulatory T cells in long-lasting Graves disease. HTBI primers from iRepertoire and Arm-PCR of CDR3 regions yielded the TCR beta libraries. TCRdb re-analysed the multiplex PCR reads in MiXCR, keeping a single row per CDR3 protein. The repertoire consists of fewer than 600,000 distinct CDR3 sequences, with 22% occurring once and the leading ten covering over 10%. Indicated time point: persistent/refractory GD, antithyroid drugs over 5 years with positive TRAb. Isolated PBMC RNA provided the starting material for the TCR library. The sequencing used peripheral blood mononuclear cells (PBMCs), collected when the disease was refractory, from a patient treated with antithyroid drugs. Receptor source: a female donor with Graves disease.

This clonotype has ten or more counts. This chain joins TRBV6-1 and TRBJ2-5, with D uncertain. From germline, CDR1 is MNHNS and CDR2 SASEGT. The CDR3 loop spans 16 amino acids. Trimming removed 6 bases from V and 5 bases from J, with 22 bases in between. The CDR3 coding sequence is TGTGCCAGCAGCCCCCGGGCTGTGAGACGGGCGGAGACCCAGTACTTC. Its protein product is CASSPRAVRRAETQYF.

V usage is TRBV20-1 and J usage is TRBJ1-4; D unclear. V lost 1 base to trimming and J lost 10 bases, with 10 bases between them. The CDR3 sequence is 12 residues long. Germline V gene sequence: CDR1 DFQATT, CDR2 SNEGSKA (reference sequence). In DNA form, the CDR3 reads TGCAGTGCTAGAGGAAGGGAAGGAAAACTGTTTTTT. Its translation: CSARGREGKLFF.

This clonotype was observed a few times. The rearrangement joins TRBV18 to TRBJ1-2; maybe TRBD1 (5 bases). CDR1 KGHSH and CDR2 LQKENI come from the germline V gene. The V and J ends lost 0 bases and 7 bases respectively, with 9 bases between them. CDR3 length equals 13 residues. The chain's CDR3 is CASSPPGGRGYTF. CDR3 nucleotide sequence: TGTGCCAGCTCACCACCCGGGGGACGTGGCTACACCTTC.

The table lists this clonotype with many counts. This chain uses TRBV15 with TRBJ2-5; D ambiguous. Trimming stripped 8 bases from V and 5 bases from J, with 15 bases between. CDR1 and CDR2 (germline): LNHNV, YYDKDF (reference sequence). The CDR3 spans 13 residues. The chain's CDR3 is CATWSILWETQYF. CDR3 bases: TGTGCCACCTGGTCCATCCTCTGGGAGACCCAGTACTTC.

The V and J genes are TRBV18 and TRBJ2-4; D is possibly TRBD1 (5 bases). Germline V lookup: CDR1 KGHSH, CDR2 LQKENI. The CDR3 has 16 residues. V was cut by 1 base and J by 0 bases, with 10 bases left in between. CDR3 protein: CASSPQVGLAKNIQYF. CDR3 DNA: TGTGCCAGCTCACCACAAGTGGGGCTAGCCAAAAACATTCAGTACTTC.

This clonotype was seen only once. A much larger clone sits a single nucleotide away, making a read error possible. This chain links TRBV6-4 with TRBJ1-1; D is unclear. V was shortened by 6 bases and J by 1 base, with 9 bases between the two germline ends. Germline V gene data show CDR1 as MRHNA and CDR2 as SNTAGT. The CDR3 covers 13 residues. The CDR3 spells CASSSQQNTEAFF. The CDR3, as DNA: TGTGCCAGCAGCTCCCAACAGAACACTGAAGCTTTCTTT.

This clonotype was detected only a few times. The chain couples TRBV24-1 to TRBJ1-1; D is possibly TRBD1 (5 bases). The CDR3 runs to 13 residues. Germline assignment: CDR1 KGHDR and CDR2 SFDVKD. With 4 bases removed from V and 4 bases from J, the gap between germline ends came to 9 bases. The CDR3 here is CATSDPDTTEAFF. DNA for the CDR3: TGTGCCACCAGTGACCCGGACACCACTGAAGCTTTCTTT.

The V and J genes are TRBV7-2 and TRBJ2-3; possible D gene TRBD2, 5 bases. The CDR3 is made up of 14 amino acids. Deletions cut 5 bases from V and 5 bases from J, with 14 bases between. Looked up from germline, CDR1 is SGHTA and CDR2 is FQGNSA. CDR3: CASSPQRVVDTQYF. The CDR3 nucleotides are TGTGCCAGCAGCCCCCAGAGGGTGGTAGATACGCAGTATTTT.